This T cell receptor (beta chain) derives from a study of T cell responses to AZD1222 COVID-19 vaccine. Findings and caveats of the study: Breadth and depth of Spike-specific TCRs rose after two AZD1222 doses. Repertoire sampling happened only post peak T cell response. The sample set comprised mostly white British donors with more females, and clonal diversity was possibly underestimated. As reported, nearly half of all spike-specific TCRs target variant regions that are unmutated.

Notes on this clone: The antigen is not known.

In germline, CDR1 is LNHDA, CDR2 SQIVND (reference sequence). This CDR3 contains 18 residues. With 4 bases removed from V and 4 bases from J, the gap between germline ends came to 23 bases. The method was immunoSEQ multiplex PCR; TCRdb's version includes in-frame clones alone and lacks a portion of them. The sample records about 160,000 clones, roughly 94% being singletons. Sequencing was performed on peripheral blood, taken 28 days after the second AZD1222 dose. The chain uses TRBV19 and TRBJ1-5; D possibly corresponds to TRBD1 (5 bases). The source is an adult who received the AZD1222 COVID-19 vaccine. The CDR3 DNA follows: TGTGCCAGTAGTACCCCCCAGGGCCGAACTTTGGGGAATCAGCCCCAGCATTTT. Residues: CASSTPQGRTLGNQPQHF.